These T cell receptor beta chains were read from a single sample in a study of blood T cell repertoires in COVID-19. Data came from immunoSEQ multiplex PCR; TCRdb stores just in-frame clones and leaves some out. This table holds about 69,000 clones, under 85% found once. Sequencing was carried out using peripheral blood. These receptors were obtained from a man in his fifties with COVID-19, enrolled during active disease. Each CDR3 is given with its conserved first and last residue. Fields, in order: CDR3 length, J gene, D gene, clone size, V gene, CDR3 protein, CDR3 DNA. D genes are given only for firm matches. Size is omitted from some rows. Given values are once, few, many or a class for expanded clones.

CDR3 length: 20
J gene: TRBJ2-1
D gene: .
clone size: few
V gene: TRBV4-2
CDR3 protein: CASSPRTRQGLALGGTEQFF
CDR3 DNA: TGTGCCAGCAGCCCTCGCACGCGACAGGGCCTCGCTTTGGGAGGCACAGAGCAGTTCTTC

CDR3 length: 14
J gene: TRBJ1-6
D gene: .
clone size: .
V gene: TRBV9
CDR3 protein: CASSVDGNNSPLHF
CDR3 DNA: TGTGCCAGCAGCGTAGATGGCAATAATTCACCCCTCCACTTT

CDR3 length: 14
J gene: TRBJ1-1
D gene: .
clone size: .
V gene: TRBV6-5
CDR3 protein: CASSPLEAWRGAFF
CDR3 DNA: TGTGCCAGCAGTCCACTCGAGGCCTGGAGGGGAGCTTTCTTT

CDR3 length: 14
J gene: TRBJ1-2
D gene: TRBD1
clone size: .
V gene: TRBV10-1
CDR3 protein: CASSRGTGGYGYTF
CDR3 DNA: TGCGCCAGCAGTCGGGGGACAGGGGGCTATGGCTACACCTTC

CDR3 length: 15
J gene: TRBJ2-7
D gene: .
clone size: once
V gene: TRBV5-1
CDR3 protein: CASSLGGAGAYEQYF
CDR3 DNA: TGCGCCAGCAGCTTGGGAGGCGCGGGGGCTTACGAGCAGTACTTC

CDR3 length: 14
J gene: TRBJ1-2
D gene: .
clone size: .
V gene: TRBV19
CDR3 protein: CASSVLQKEGGYTF
CDR3 DNA: TGTGCCAGTAGTGTACTCCAGAAGGAGGGTGGCTACACCTTC

CDR3 length: 14
J gene: TRBJ2-7
D gene: TRBD1
clone size: .
V gene: TRBV10-3
CDR3 protein: CAIRPGTGGNEQYF
CDR3 DNA: TGTGCCATCAGACCCGGGACAGGGGGGAACGAGCAGTACTTC

CDR3 length: 15
J gene: TRBJ1-5
D gene: TRBD1
clone size: .
V gene: TRBV27
CDR3 protein: CASSYNRGPNQPQHF
CDR3 DNA: TGTGCCAGCAGCTATAACAGGGGGCCCAATCAGCCCCAGCATTTT

CDR3 length: 14
J gene: TRBJ2-1
D gene: TRBD2
clone size: .
V gene: TRBV6-5
CDR3 protein: CATESGGAVHEQFF
CDR3 DNA: TGTGCCACGGAAAGCGGGGGGGCCGTCCATGAGCAGTTCTTC

CDR3 length: 15
J gene: TRBJ2-5
D gene: TRBD1
clone size: .
V gene: TRBV6-5
CDR3 protein: CASNPRQGGQETQYF
CDR3 DNA: TGTGCCAGCAACCCGCGACAGGGTGGCCAAGAGACCCAGTACTTC

CDR3 length: 16
J gene: TRBJ2-7
D gene: TRBD2
clone size: once
V gene: TRBV7-2
CDR3 protein: CASSLSTGGGPYEQYF
CDR3 DNA: TGTGCCAGCAGCCTCAGCACGGGGGGAGGTCCGTACGAGCAGTACTTC

CDR3 length: 15
J gene: TRBJ2-5
D gene: .
clone size: .
V gene: TRBV19
CDR3 protein: CASRSTEVAMETQYF
CDR3 DNA: TGTGCCAGTAGGTCAACCGAAGTGGCCATGGAGACCCAGTACTTC

CDR3 length: 15
J gene: TRBJ1-2
D gene: TRBD1
clone size: .
V gene: TRBV10-1
CDR3 protein: CASSEVQGANYGYTF
CDR3 DNA: TGCGCCAGCAGTGAGGTCCAGGGGGCTAACTATGGCTACACCTTC

CDR3 length: 14
J gene: TRBJ1-6
D gene: .
clone size: .
V gene: TRBV7-9
CDR3 protein: CASSLQGRGSPLHF
CDR3 DNA: TGTGCCAGCAGCTTACAGGGGCGGGGGTCACCCCTCCACTTT

CDR3 length: 17
J gene: TRBJ2-3
D gene: TRBD2
clone size: .
V gene: TRBV7-6
CDR3 protein: CASSLYHSSGVTDTQYF
CDR3 DNA: TGTGCCAGCAGCTTATATCACTCTAGCGGGGTCACAGATACGCAGTATTTT

CDR3 length: 12
J gene: TRBJ1-1
D gene: .
clone size: .
V gene: TRBV21-1
CDR3 protein: CASSRRNTEAFF
CDR3 DNA: TGTGCCAGCAGTAGGAGGAACACTGAAGCTTTCTTT

CDR3 length: 14
J gene: TRBJ1-5
D gene: .
clone size: .
V gene: TRBV19
CDR3 protein: CASSIAGVTPPQHF
CDR3 DNA: TGTGCCAGTAGTATAGCCGGTGTCACTCCGCCCCAGCATTTT

CDR3 length: 15
J gene: TRBJ2-1
D gene: TRBD2
clone size: .
V gene: TRBV6-5
CDR3 protein: CASSRGTSGGNEQFF
CDR3 DNA: TGTGCCAGCAGTCGAGGGACTAGCGGGGGCAATGAGCAGTTCTTC

CDR3 length: 15
J gene: TRBJ2-5
D gene: TRBD2
clone size: .
V gene: TRBV5-1
CDR3 protein: CASSSSGSREETQYF
CDR3 DNA: TGCGCCAGCAGCTCGAGCGGGAGTCGGGAGGAGACCCAGTACTTC

CDR3 length: 16
J gene: TRBJ1-2
D gene: TRBD1
clone size: .
V gene: TRBV7-9
CDR3 protein: CASSSGTGDFRKGYTF
CDR3 DNA: TGTGCCAGCAGCTCCGGGACAGGGGACTTCCGTAAAGGCTACACCTTC

CDR3 length: 16
J gene: TRBJ1-2
D gene: TRBD1
clone size: few
V gene: TRBV27
CDR3 protein: CASSLFSGTGMDGYTF
CDR3 DNA: TGTGCCAGCAGTTTATTTTCCGGGACAGGGATGGATGGCTACACCTTC

CDR3 length: 11
J gene: TRBJ2-5
D gene: .
clone size: once
V gene: TRBV30
CDR3 protein: CAWSVSPTQYF
CDR3 DNA: TGTGCCTGGAGTGTTAGTCCGACCCAGTACTTC

CDR3 length: 14
J gene: TRBJ2-7
D gene: TRBD1
clone size: .
V gene: TRBV9
CDR3 protein: CASSAGTAQYEQYF
CDR3 DNA: TGTGCCAGCAGCGCCGGGACAGCTCAATACGAGCAGTACTTC

CDR3 length: 12
J gene: TRBJ1-2
D gene: .
clone size: .
V gene: TRBV19
CDR3 protein: CATALGVYGYTF
CDR3 DNA: TGTGCCACCGCCTTGGGAGTCTATGGCTACACCTTC

CDR3 length: 15
J gene: TRBJ2-4
D gene: TRBD2
clone size: .
V gene: TRBV11-2
CDR3 protein: CASSSIGLVGHIQYF
CDR3 DNA: TGTGCCAGCAGCTCGATTGGACTAGTTGGGCACATTCAGTACTTC

CDR3 length: 16
J gene: TRBJ2-5
D gene: .
clone size: .
V gene: TRBV7-9
CDR3 protein: CASSLMLSPYGETQYF
CDR3 DNA: TGTGCCAGCAGCTTAATGTTGTCACCCTACGGAGAGACCCAGTACTTC

CDR3 length: 16
J gene: TRBJ2-7
D gene: .
clone size: .
V gene: TRBV14
CDR3 protein: CASSQGSVKGADEQYF
CDR3 DNA: TGTGCCAGCAGCCAAGGTAGCGTAAAGGGAGCTGACGAGCAGTACTTC

CDR3 length: 15
J gene: TRBJ2-1
D gene: TRBD2
clone size: .
V gene: TRBV10-1
CDR3 protein: CASDPGTSEYNEQFF
CDR3 DNA: TGCGCCAGCGACCCCGGGACTAGCGAATACAATGAGCAGTTCTTC

CDR3 length: 11
J gene: TRBJ2-5
D gene: .
clone size: .
V gene: TRBV6-5
CDR3 protein: CASSSQETQYF
CDR3 DNA: TGTGCCAGCAGCTCCCAAGAGACCCAGTACTTC

CDR3 length: 18
J gene: TRBJ2-6
D gene: TRBD1
clone size: .
V gene: TRBV18
CDR3 protein: CASSLGTGGNSGANVLTF
CDR3 DNA: TGTGCCAGCTCACTCGGGACAGGGGGCAACTCTGGGGCCAACGTCCTGACTTTC

CDR3 length: 16
J gene: TRBJ2-3
D gene: .
clone size: .
V gene: TRBV27
CDR3 protein: CASSLRTGSRRDTQYF
CDR3 DNA: TGTGCCAGCAGTTTACGTACCGGAAGCCGGAGAGATACGCAGTATTTT

CDR3 length: 13
J gene: TRBJ1-2
D gene: .
clone size: .
V gene: TRBV6-1
CDR3 protein: CASSEFGPYGYTF
CDR3 DNA: TGTGCCAGCAGTGAATTCGGTCCGTATGGCTACACCTTC

CDR3 length: 16
J gene: TRBJ1-5
D gene: TRBD1
clone size: .
V gene: TRBV6-6
CDR3 protein: CASRSRGRGGNQPQHF
CDR3 DNA: TGTGCCAGCAGATCCAGGGGGCGCGGCGGCAATCAGCCCCAGCATTTT

CDR3 length: 17
J gene: TRBJ2-3
D gene: TRBD2
clone size: .
V gene: TRBV6-4
CDR3 protein: CASSEEPAGGPGDTQYF
CDR3 DNA: TGTGCCAGCAGTGAGGAACCAGCGGGGGGGCCAGGAGATACGCAGTATTTT